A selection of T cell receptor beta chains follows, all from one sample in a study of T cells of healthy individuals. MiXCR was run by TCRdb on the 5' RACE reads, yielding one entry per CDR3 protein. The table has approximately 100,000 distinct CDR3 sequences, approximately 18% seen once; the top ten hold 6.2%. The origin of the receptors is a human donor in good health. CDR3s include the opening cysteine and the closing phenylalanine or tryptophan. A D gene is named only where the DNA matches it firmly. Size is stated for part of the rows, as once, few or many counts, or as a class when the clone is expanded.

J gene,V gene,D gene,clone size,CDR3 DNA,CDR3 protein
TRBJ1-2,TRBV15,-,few,TGTGCCACCAGCAGAGATAATAGTATACCAGGCTATGGCTACACCTTC,CATSRDNSIPGYGYTF
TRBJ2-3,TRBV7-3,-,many,TGTGCCAGCAGCTTTGACCGCACAGATACGCAGTATTTT,CASSFDRTDTQYF
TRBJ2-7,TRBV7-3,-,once,TGTGCCAGCAGCTTCTCGTCCGGGTCACCCCACGAGCAGTACTTC,CASSFSSGSPHEQYF
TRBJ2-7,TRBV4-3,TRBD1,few,TGCGCCAGCAGCCAAGATCGGAGGCAGGGGGCCTACGAGCAGTACTTC,CASSQDRRQGAYEQYF
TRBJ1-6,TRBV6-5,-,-,TGTGCCAGCAGTTACATACGCCAGGGGAAATCCGAGAATTCACCCCTCCACTTT,CASSYIRQGKSENSPLHF
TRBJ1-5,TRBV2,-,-,TGTGCCAGCAGTGAAGACGGGGCGGGCAATCAGCCCCAGCATTTT,CASSEDGAGNQPQHF
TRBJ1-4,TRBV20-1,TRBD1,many,TGCAGTGGGGGCGGGACAGAGAATGAAAAACTGTTTTTT,CSGGGTENEKLFF
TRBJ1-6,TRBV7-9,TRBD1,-,TGTGCCAGCAGCACTCGGACAGGGATAAATTCACCCCTCCACTTT,CASSTRTGINSPLHF
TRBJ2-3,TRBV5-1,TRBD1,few,TGCGCCAGCAGCTTGGACAGGGGGCGCACAGATACGCAGTATTTT,CASSLDRGRTDTQYF
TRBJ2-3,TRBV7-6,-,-,TGTGCCAGCAGCCAAGATGGGAGTGGGATAGATACGCAGTATTTT,CASSQDGSGIDTQYF
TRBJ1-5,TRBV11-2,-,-,TGTGCCAGCAGCCCGGGGGGTTGGGGGCGCGATCAGCCCCAGCATTTT,CASSPGGWGRDQPQHF
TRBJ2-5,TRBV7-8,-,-,TGTGCCAGCAGGTTTGACCCACAGAACGGAGAGACCCAGTACTTC,CASRFDPQNGETQYF
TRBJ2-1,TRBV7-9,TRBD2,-,TGTGCCAGCAGCTTACCTTTTCGACTAGCGGGATTCCGGAGTGAGCAGTTCTTC,CASSLPFRLAGFRSEQFF
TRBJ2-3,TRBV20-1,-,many,TGCAGTGCGCGCGGGCGGGTTCGCACAGATACGCAGTATTTT,CSARGRVRTDTQYF
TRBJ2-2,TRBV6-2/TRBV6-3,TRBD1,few,TGTGCCAGCAGTCCAAACCGCCGGGACAGGCGATACACCGGGGAGCTGTTTTTT,CASSPNRRDRRYTGELFF
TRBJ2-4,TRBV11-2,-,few,TGTGCCAGCAGCTTATATGTCAACCTAGCCAAAAACATTCAGTACTTC,CASSLYVNLAKNIQYF
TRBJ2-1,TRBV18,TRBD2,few,TGTGCCAGCTCACCACCCAGCGGGAAAGGAAGGGAGCAGTTCTTC,CASSPPSGKGREQFF
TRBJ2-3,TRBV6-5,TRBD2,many,TGTGCCAGCAGTTACGGGCTAGCGGGGGCCGGGAGAGATACGCAGTATTTT,CASSYGLAGAGRDTQYF
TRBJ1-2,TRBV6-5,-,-,TGTGCCAGCAGCACGGTGCCACCAGGGTCAGGTGGCTACACCTTC,CASSTVPPGSGGYTF
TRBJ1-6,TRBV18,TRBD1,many,TGTGCCAGCTCACGGAGGGACAGGGGAGATTCACCCCTCCACTTT,CASSRRDRGDSPLHF
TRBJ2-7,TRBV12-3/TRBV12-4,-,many,TGTGCCAGCAGTTTAGTACAGGCACAAACCTACGAGCAGTACTTC,CASSLVQAQTYEQYF
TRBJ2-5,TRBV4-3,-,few,TGCGCCAGCAGCCAAGATCGCGGGACCCAAGAGACCCAGTACTTC,CASSQDRGTQETQYF
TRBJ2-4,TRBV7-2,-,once,TGTGCCAGCGCACTCCCGGGTATCGCCAAAAACATTCAGTACTTC,CASALPGIAKNIQYF
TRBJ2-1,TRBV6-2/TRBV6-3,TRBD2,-,TGTGCCAGCAGTTCGTCTCGGACTAGTCGGAAGCAGTTCTTC,CASSSSRTSRKQFF
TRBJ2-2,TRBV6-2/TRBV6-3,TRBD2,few,TGTGCCAGCAGTTACTCGCGGGAGGGCCCAACCGGGGAGCTGTTTTTT,CASSYSREGPTGELFF
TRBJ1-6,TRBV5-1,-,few,TGCGCCAGCAGGACAGATCACTCCTATAATTCACCCCTCCACTTT,CASRTDHSYNSPLHF
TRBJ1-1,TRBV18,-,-,TGTGCCAGCTCACCTGGGACGGGGAACACTGAAGCTTTCTTT,CASSPGTGNTEAFF
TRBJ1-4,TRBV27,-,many,TGTGCCAGCAGTTTATCTCCAGGAGGTAATGAAAAACTGTTTTTT,CASSLSPGGNEKLFF
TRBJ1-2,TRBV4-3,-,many,TGCGCCAGCAGCCAGGGTATCTATGGCTACACCTTC,CASSQGIYGYTF
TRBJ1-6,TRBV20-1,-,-,TGCAGTGCTAGAGCCAGGGTCGGCTCCTATAATTCACCCCTCCACTTT,CSARARVGSYNSPLHF
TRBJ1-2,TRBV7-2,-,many,TGTGCCAGCAGCTTAATGAGTAGGGGGATAGACTATGGCTACACCTTC,CASSLMSRGIDYGYTF
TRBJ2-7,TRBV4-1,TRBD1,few,TGCGCCAGCAGCCTCGGGCCCGCGGCAGGGGGCTTCTACGAGCAGTACTTC,CASSLGPAAGGFYEQYF
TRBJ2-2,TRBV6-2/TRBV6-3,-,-,TGTGCCAGCAGTTCTCTAGTTAGTCGGACCGGGGAGCTGTTTTTT,CASSSLVSRTGELFF
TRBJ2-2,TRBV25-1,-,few,TGTGCCAGCAGCCCTACTACAGGGACGACCGGGGAGCTGTTTTTT,CASSPTTGTTGELFF
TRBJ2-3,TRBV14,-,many,TGTGCCAGCAGCCAAGATATGGGAACAGATACGCAGTATTTT,CASSQDMGTDTQYF
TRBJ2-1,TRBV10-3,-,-,TGTGCCATCAGTGAGTCGCCCAGGGGAGACTACAATGAGCAGTTCTTC,CAISESPRGDYNEQFF
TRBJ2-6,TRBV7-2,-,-,TGTGCCAGCAGCTCCTCGGACGGGTCCTCTGGGGCCAACGTCCCGACTTTC,CASSSSDGSSGANVPTF
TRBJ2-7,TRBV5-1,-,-,TGCGCCAGCAGCCCGGGCCGGACAGTCGTCTACGAGCAGTACTTC,CASSPGRTVVYEQYF
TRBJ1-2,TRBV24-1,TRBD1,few,TGTGCCACGGGGGACAGCCGGGTCCATGGCTACACCTTC,CATGDSRVHGYTF
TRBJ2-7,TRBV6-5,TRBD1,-,TGTGCCAGCAGTTACTCGGGACAGTTGGCGCAGTACTTC,CASSYSGQLAQYF
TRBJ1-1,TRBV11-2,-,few,TGTGCCAGCAGCTTAGGACAGTGGGGCACTGAAGCTTTCTTT,CASSLGQWGTEAFF
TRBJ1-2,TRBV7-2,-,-,TGTGCCAGCAGCCCCTTTGGGGGATTGGACTATGGCTACACCTTC,CASSPFGGLDYGYTF
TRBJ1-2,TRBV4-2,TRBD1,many,TGTGCCAGCAGCCCTGAAGGGGGCGCCAACTATGGCTACACCTTC,CASSPEGGANYGYTF
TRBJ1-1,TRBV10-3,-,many,TGTGCCATCAGTGATTTGAAAGGGGGCACTGAAGCTTTCTTT,CAISDLKGGTEAFF
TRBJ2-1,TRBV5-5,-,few,TGTGCCAGCAGCACGAGAGGCGGGCGCTCCTACAATGAGCAGTTCTTC,CASSTRGGRSYNEQFF
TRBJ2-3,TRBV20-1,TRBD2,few,TGCAGTGCTGTCCCTTTTGTGAGCGGGAGCAAAGATACGCAGTATTTT,CSAVPFVSGSKDTQYF
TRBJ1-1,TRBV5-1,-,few,TGCGCCAGCAGCTCTATAACACTTGATGTAGGCGAAGCTTTCTTT,CASSSITLDVGEAFF
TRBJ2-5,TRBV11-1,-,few,TGTGCCAGCAGCTTAGGTGCGGCGGGGGCATATCAAGAGACCCAGTACTTC,CASSLGAAGAYQETQYF
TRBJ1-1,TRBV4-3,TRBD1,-,TGCGCCAGCAGCCAAGAGACAGGGGACACTGAAGCTTTCTTT,CASSQETGDTEAFF
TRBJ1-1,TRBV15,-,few,TGTGCCACCAGCAGAGATCTTGGGAGCGGGGGACTGGGCACTGAAGCTTTCTTT,CATSRDLGSGGLGTEAFF
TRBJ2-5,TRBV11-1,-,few,TGTGCCAGCAGCTTCGGGCAGATCCAAGAGACCCAGTACTTC,CASSFGQIQETQYF
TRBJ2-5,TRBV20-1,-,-,TGCAGTGCTAGGGGTCGCAGTGAGACCCAGTACTTC,CSARGRSETQYF
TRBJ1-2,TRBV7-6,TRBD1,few,TGTGCCAGCAGCCCCGGACAGGGCTATGGCTACACCTTC,CASSPGQGYGYTF
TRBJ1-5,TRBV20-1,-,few,TGCAGTGCTAGAGATCCAGTGACTGGCAATCAGCCCCAGCATTTT,CSARDPVTGNQPQHF
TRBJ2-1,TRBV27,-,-,TGTGCCAGCAGTTCTCGGGCCTACAATGAGCAGTTCTTC,CASSSRAYNEQFF
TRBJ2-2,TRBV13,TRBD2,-,TGTGCCAGCAGCTTGCCCCCCCAACCGGGGGGAAGGACCGGGGAGCTGTTTTTT,CASSLPPQPGGRTGELFF
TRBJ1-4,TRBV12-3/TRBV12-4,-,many,TGTGCCAGCAGTTCAGTCCCGGGACGGGGGGTGGAGAGTGAAAAACTGTTTTTT,CASSSVPGRGVESEKLFF
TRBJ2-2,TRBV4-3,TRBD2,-,TGCGCCAGCAGCCAAGAATGGAGCGGGGGGAACACCGGGGAGCTGTTTTTT,CASSQEWSGGNTGELFF
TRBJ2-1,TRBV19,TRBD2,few,TGTGCCAGTAGTATAGAGGTCGGGAGGGCCGAGCAGTTCTTC,CASSIEVGRAEQFF
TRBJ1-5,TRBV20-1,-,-,TGCAGTGCTAGAGAGGAGTCGGGGTTTCGGCCCCAGCATTTT,CSAREESGFRPQHF